The 30 T cell receptor beta chains listed next were all sequenced from one sample in a study of cytomegalovirus exposure and HLA in healthy donors (dated 2017 in TCRdb). The protocol used for the library was the immunoSEQ multiplex PCR assay. In its TCRdb copy, this immuneACCESS table keeps in-frame sequences only and misses some clones. Where compared with another copy, unresolved V genes explain less than half of these, and the others have no known cause. A total of 90,000 or so clones appear in this sample, around 85% of them only once. Around 20% of the sample is in the top ten clones. Sequencing was performed on PBMCs. The receptors shown here come from a man aged 18 to 30 in good health and CMV-seropositive.

The V call is TRBV5-1, the J call TRBJ2-1, with 9 bases identical to TRBD2. CDR3 length: 15 amino acids. The J segment lost 3 bases and the V segment lost 3 bases, leaving 4 bases of the junction unmatched. Germline CDR1 reads SGHRS; CDR2 reads YFSETQ. CDR3 region: CASSSASGIYNEQFF. CDR3 nucleotides: TGCGCCAGCAGCTCCGCTAGCGGGATCTACAATGAGCAGTTCTTC.

This rearrangement joins TRBV10-3 to TRBJ2-1, with 8 bases lining up with TRBD2. V was clipped by 3 bases and J by 9 bases; unmatched bases: 7. The CDR3 sequence is 14 residues long. CDR1 and CDR2 from the germline V gene are ENHRY and SYGVKD. CDR3 sequence (DNA): TGTGCCATCAGTGACCCCGGGGGGGTCGGTGAGCAGTTCTTC. Protein sequence: CAISDPGGVGEQFF.

The V call is TRBV15, the J call TRBJ2-1; 8 nucleotides agree with TRBD2. The CDR3 is 18 residues long. J was trimmed by 2 bases and V by 1 base; bases with no gene match: 10. In germline, CDR1 is LNHNV, CDR2 YYDKDF (reference sequence). CDR3 nucleotides: TGTGCCACCAGCAGAGGGTTGACTAGCGACCGCGCCTACAATGAGCAGTTCTTC. Amino acids: CATSRGLTSDRAYNEQFF.

This CDR3 is CASRRLLAGPYEQYF. As DNA, the CDR3 is TGTGCCAGCAGGCGACTACTAGCGGGTCCCTACGAGCAGTACTTC. The chain joins TRBV4-2 to TRBJ2-7; TRBD2 matches 9 bases. The germline V gene encodes CDR1 LGHNA and CDR2 YNFKEQ. The V gene end was trimmed by 6 bases and the J gene end by 2 bases; junction bases not matched to a gene: 8. The CDR3 has 15 residues.

The chain uses TRBV5-5 and TRBJ2-7, with TRBD1 identical over 7 bases. The CDR3 has 16 residues. V lost 2 bases, J lost 0 bases, and 8 bases stayed unmatched. Germline V gene lookup returns CDR1 SGHKS and CDR2 YYEKEE (reference sequence). This CDR3 reads CASSLDSGTASYEQYF. DNA for the CDR3: TGTGCCAGCAGCTTAGACTCTGGGACAGCCTCCTACGAGCAGTACTTC.

This clone was seen only a few times. V is TRBV29-1 and J is TRBJ2-7; tentative D call: TRBD1 (6 bases). Germline values: CDR1 SQVTM, CDR2 ANQGSEA. The V end lost 6 bases, the J end lost 3 bases, and 12 bases lay between the germline ends. This CDR3 is 12 amino acids long. CDR3 DNA: TGCAGCGTACAGGGTCCTAACTACGAGCAGTACGTC. The encoded protein is CSVQGPNYEQYV.

This clone came up once. The chain is built from TRBV11-2 and TRBJ2-1, with D possibly matching TRBD2 (5 bases). V lost 5 bases and J lost 3, with 17 bases in between. The germline gives CDR1 SGHAT, CDR2 FQNNGV. The CDR3 extends over 16 amino acids. The CDR3 is CASSPALASHYNEQFF. DNA of the CDR3: TGTGCCAGCAGCCCGGCCCTCGCTAGCCACTACAATGAGCAGTTCTTC.

This clone was counted a single time. The chain recombines TRBV7-8 with TRBJ2-5; a possible D gene is TRBD2 (5 bases). The V end lost 1 base, the J end lost 1 base, and 7 bases lay between the germline ends. The CDR3 is made up of 14 amino acids. CDR1 SGHVS and CDR2 FQNEAQ come from the germline V gene. CDR3 sequence reads: CASSLGLLQETQYF. The CDR3, as DNA: TGTGCCAGCAGCTTAGGACTACTCCAAGAGACCCAGTACTTC. Based on the CDR3 plus reference TRBV7-8 and TRBJ2-5, the full variable domain is GAGVSQSPRYKVAKRGQDVALRCDPISGHVSLFWYQQALGQGPEFLTYFQNEAQLDKSGLPSDRFFAERPEGSVSTLKIQRTQQEDSAVYLCASSLGLLQETQYFGPGTRLLVL.

This clone was counted once. The rearrangement joins TRBV7-2 to TRBJ2-2, with D tentatively TRBD1 (5 bases). The germline V and J ends were trimmed by 2 bases and 3 bases, with 10 bases remaining between them. The V gene's germline CDR1 is SGHTA and CDR2 FQGNSA. This CDR3 is built from 15 residues. The CDR3 region is CASSLSRVDTGELFF. CDR3 nucleotide sequence: TGTGCCAGCAGCTTATCCAGGGTGGACACCGGGGAGCTGTTTTTT.

With respect to this clone: Mismatch with germline at one junction end may stem from a read error. The chain combines TRBV4-2 with TRBJ1-5; no reliable D call. The CDR3 contains 16 residues. Germline V gives CDR1 LGHNA, CDR2 YNFKEQ. CDR3 in amino acids: CASSQDFAGSDQPQHF. The CDR3 bases are TGTGCCAGCAGCCAAGATTTTGCGGGTAGCGATCAGCCCCAGCATTTT.

This clone was recorded a few times. The chain carries TRBV18 and TRBJ1-2; D perhaps matches TRBD1 (5 bases). The CDR3 length is 11 residues. Germline V gene data show CDR1 as KGHSH and CDR2 as LQKENI. Trimming removed 4 bases at V and 13 bases at J, with 13 bases between. CDR3 coding DNA: TGTGCCAGCTCACGCGGAGGGGATCTCACCTTC. This gives the protein CASSRGGDLTF.

The chain combines TRBV7-2 with TRBJ2-5, with TRBD1 as a possible D gene (6 bases). The V gene lost 1 base and the J gene lost 4 bases, with 7 bases spanning the gap. The CDR3 runs 13 residues. Germline V gene data show CDR1 as SGHTA and CDR2 as FQGNSA. The CDR3 protein is CASSLEGGETQYF. The CDR3 coding sequence is TGTGCCAGCAGCTTAGAAGGGGGAGAGACCCAGTACTTC.

This clone was found once. The rearrangement uses TRBV5-1 and TRBJ1-2; D unresolved. CDR3 size: 13 residues. V lost 4 bases to trimming and J lost 6 bases, with 13 bases between them. Looked up from germline, CDR1 is SGHRS and CDR2 is YFSETQ. CDR3: CASSAGGGDGYTF. CDR3 sequence (DNA): TGCGCCAGCAGCGCAGGCGGAGGAGATGGCTACACCTTC.

On this clone itself: Other DNA sequences in the same sample also yield this CDR3. This rearrangement joins TRBV15 to TRBJ2-5; no firm D call. Germline loops: CDR1 LNHNV, CDR2 YYDKDF (reference sequence). The CDR3 sequence is 12 residues long. With 0 bases removed from V and 5 bases from J, the gap between germline ends came to 4 bases. Here the CDR3 DNA reads TGTGCCACCAGCAGAGATCTGGAGACCCAGTACTTC. Translated, it gives CATSRDLETQYF.

The table lists this clone with a few counts. The chain combines TRBV7-9 with TRBJ1-3, with 7 bases aligning to TRBD1. CDR1 is SEHNR and CDR2 is FQNEAQ in the germline V gene (reference sequence). This CDR3 spans 16 amino acids. The ends lost 6 bases at V and 4 bases at J; junction bases unmatched: 12. CDR3 residues: CASRPRVRGLGNTIYF. The CDR3 DNA reads as TGTGCCAGCAGACCCCGGGTGAGGGGGCTCGGAAACACCATATATTTT.

The CDR3 loop reads CASSLTGNEQFF. The CDR3 DNA follows: TGTGCCAGCAGCCTAACAGGCAATGAGCAGTTCTTC. This chain connects TRBV7-9 to TRBJ2-1; D possibly corresponds to TRBD1 (5 bases). The V end was cut by 5 bases, the J end by 6 bases, with 8 bases between. Germline CDR1 is SEHNR and CDR2 is FQNEAQ (reference sequence). The CDR3 consists of 12 residues.

The chain uses TRBV28 and TRBJ2-5; D might be TRBD2 (6 bases). This CDR3 is built from 15 residues. V gave up 6 bases and J gave up 2 bases, with 16 bases separating them. Germline V lookup: CDR1 MDHEN, CDR2 SYDVKM. The CDR3, as DNA: TGTGCCAGCAGCCTACCGACTAGTAGACAAGAGACCCAGTACTTC. Protein product: CASSLPTSRQETQYF.

The rearrangement uses TRBV4-1 and TRBJ2-7; 7 positions match TRBD1. J lost 1 base, V lost 1 base, and 4 bases had no gene match. The germline gives CDR1 MGHRA, CDR2 YSYEKL. CDR3 length equals 15 residues. The CDR3 is CASSQAPTGSYEQYF. CDR3 coding DNA: TGCGCCAGCAGCCAAGCCCCGACAGGGTCCTACGAGCAGTACTTC.

Many counts were recorded for this clone. The V gene is TRBV7-6, the J gene TRBJ2-5; TRBD1 matches 8 bases. Per germline, CDR1 SGHVS and CDR2 FNYEAQ. With 5 bases clipped from V and 4 bases from J, the junction kept 12 bases outside the gene matches. The CDR3 is 16 amino acids. CDR3 sequence reads: CASSPNGQGGGETQYF. The CDR3 bases are TGTGCCAGCAGCCCAAACGGACAGGGAGGAGGAGAGACCCAGTACTTC.

This rearrangement joins TRBV27 to TRBJ2-7; TRBD2 agrees at 7 bases. Germline loops: CDR1 MNHEY, CDR2 SMNVEV (reference sequence). The J segment lost 4 bases and the V segment lost 5 bases, leaving 8 bases of the junction unmatched. The CDR3 has 14 amino acids. The CDR3 DNA reads as TGTGCCAGCAGTCCCCGGGGGGTAGGTTACGAGCAGTACTTC. Its translation: CASSPRGVGYEQYF.

The chain employs TRBV5-1 and TRBJ1-2; tentatively, D is TRBD1 (5 bases). Trimming took off 4 bases at V and 6 bases at J, with 10 bases between the two ends. Germline V lookup: CDR1 SGHRS, CDR2 YFSETQ. This CDR3 has 12 residues. CDR3 sequence reads: CASSGAGHGYTF. Here the CDR3 DNA reads TGCGCCAGCAGCGGGGCAGGGCATGGCTACACCTTC.

V and J are TRBV5-1 and TRBJ2-5; TRBD1 agrees at 9 bases. Germline loops: CDR1 SGHRS, CDR2 YFSETQ. The V and J ends lost 4 bases and 5 bases, in that order; junction bases with no gene match: 3. The CDR3 has 13 amino acids. The CDR3 loop reads CASSRGTGETQYF. DNA of the CDR3: TGCGCCAGCAGCAGGGGGACAGGGGAGACCCAGTACTTC.

This clone was seen just once. This chain links TRBV7-6 with TRBJ2-1, with 8 bases fitting TRBD2. There are 17 residues in the CDR3. Unmatched junction bases numbered 15, after V lost 4 bases and J lost 7 bases. Germline assignment: CDR1 SGHVS and CDR2 FNYEAQ. The CDR3 DNA reads as TGTGCCAGCAGCTCCCTAGGCCATTACGGGAGGGTGAATGAGCAGTTCTTC. This translates into CASSSLGHYGRVNEQFF.

This chain joins TRBV10-2 and TRBJ1-5, with no clear D. V was shortened by 2 bases and J by 3 bases, with 5 bases between the two germline ends. Germline values: CDR1 WSHSY, CDR2 SAAADI. CDR3 length: 13 amino acids. The CDR3 spells CASSENNNQPQHF. The DNA for the CDR3 is TGCGCCAGCAGTGAGAACAACAATCAGCCCCAGCATTTT.

The chain joins TRBV6-1 to TRBJ2-3, with TRBD2 identical over 7 bases. V shed 6 bases, J shed 5 bases, and the junction held 11 bases outside the gene matches. The CDR3 is made up of 15 amino acids. In germline, CDR1 is MNHNS, CDR2 SASEGT. For the CDR3, the DNA is TGTGCCAGCAGGAAGGCGGGAGCCCGCGGAGATACGCAGTATTTT. It encodes CASRKAGARGDTQYF.

This chain links TRBV10-3 with TRBJ2-7, with TRBD1 matching over 7 bases. The CDR3 spans 13 residues. The trim removed 0 bases at V and 12 bases at J, leaving 8 bases unmatched. Germline V gene lookup returns CDR1 ENHRY and CDR2 SYGVKD. CDR3 in amino acids: CAISESTMTGLYV. DNA of the CDR3: TGTGCCATCAGTGAGTCGACTATGACAGGGCTGTACGTC.

The V and J genes are TRBV19 and TRBJ2-2; TRBD1 aligns across 8 bases. V was pared by 6 bases and J by 4 bases, with 4 bases of the junction left unmatched. The CDR3 has 14 residues. Germline assignment: CDR1 LNHDA and CDR2 SQIVND (reference sequence). CDR3 in amino acids: CASRRTGSTGELFF. CDR3 in DNA: TGTGCCAGTAGAAGGACAGGGAGCACCGGGGAGCTGTTTTTT.

The genes are TRBV12-1 and TRBJ1-2; the D call of TRBD1 is as the table states it, not checked on the DNA. TRBV12-1 is reported as a pseudogene. The length of the CDR3 is 15 residues. DNA of the CDR3: TGTGCCAGCAGCTTACCCGACAGGGCGGAGGGTGGCTACACCTTC. Translating it yields CASSLPDRAEGGYTF.

The genes are TRBV10-3 and TRBJ2-1, with 10 nucleotides matching TRBD1. CDR1 and CDR2 from the germline V gene are ENHRY and SYGVKD. The CDR3 consists of 15 residues. V dropped 7 bases and J dropped 4; count of bases not matched to a gene: 7. CDR3 loop: CAIKLDRGPYNEQFF. Written as DNA, the CDR3 is TGTGCCATCAAACTCGACAGGGGGCCTTACAATGAGCAGTTCTTC.

CDR3 coding DNA: TGTGCCAGCAGCTGGACAGGAGCTACTTTAGACTATGGCTACACCTTC. Translating gives CASSWTGATLDYGYTF. The gene calls are TRBV5-6 and TRBJ1-2, with 7 bases matching TRBD1. The CDR3 runs 16 residues. V was clipped by 3 bases and J by 3 bases; unmatched bases: 11. The germline gives CDR1 SGHDT, CDR2 YYEEEE.